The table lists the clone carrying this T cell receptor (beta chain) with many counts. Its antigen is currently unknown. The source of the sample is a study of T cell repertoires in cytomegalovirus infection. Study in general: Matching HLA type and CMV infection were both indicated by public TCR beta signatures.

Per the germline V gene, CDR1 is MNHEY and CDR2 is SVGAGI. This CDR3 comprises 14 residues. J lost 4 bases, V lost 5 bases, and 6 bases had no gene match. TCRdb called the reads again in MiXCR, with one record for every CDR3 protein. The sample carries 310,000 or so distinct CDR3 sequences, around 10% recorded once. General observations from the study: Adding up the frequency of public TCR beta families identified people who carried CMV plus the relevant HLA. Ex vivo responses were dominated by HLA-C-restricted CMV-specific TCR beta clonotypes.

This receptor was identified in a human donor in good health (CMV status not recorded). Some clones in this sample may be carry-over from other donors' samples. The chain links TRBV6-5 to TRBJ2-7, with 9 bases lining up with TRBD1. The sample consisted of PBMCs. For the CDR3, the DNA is TGTGCCAGCAGTCCCTCGGGACAGGGATACGAGCAGTACTTC. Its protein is CASSPSGQGYEQYF.